The subject of this entry is one T cell receptor beta chain. Its target is not known. From germline, CDR1 is SEHNR and CDR2 FQNEAQ (reference sequence). The CDR3 is 12 amino acids. Trimming took 7 bases from V and 0 from J, leaving 6 bases between them. The repertoire was sequenced with immunoSEQ multiplex PCR; TCRdb's copy has only in-frame clones and lacks some. The data hold hundreds of thousands of clones, with 95% to 97% observed a single time. The data were taken from a study of shared clonotypes between healthy human individuals. General observations from the study: In a handful of donors, approximately 5% of naive CD4 clonotypes appeared in common.

The chain links TRBV7-9 to TRBJ1-1; D not certain. The clonotype originates from a woman between 25 and 40 years old in good health. The sample comprised naive CD4+ T cells sorted from blood. Subset noted: CD45RA+ positively selected. The CDR3 here is CASNSMNTEAFF. The CDR3 nucleotides read TGTGCCAGCAACTCGATGAACACTGAAGCTTTCTTT. Supplemented by reference TRBV7-9 and TRBJ1-1, the full variable domain reads DTGVSQNPRHKITKRGQNVTFRCDPISEHNRLYWYRQTLGQGPEFLTYFQNEAQLEKSRLLSDRFSAERPKGSFSTLEIQRTEQGDSAMYLCASNSMNTEAFFGQGTRLTVV.